Below, 11 T cell receptor beta chains from the same sample are listed, as sequenced in a study of T cell repertoires in cytomegalovirus infection. TCRdb passed the reads through MiXCR, listing each CDR3 protein once. The profile covers around 230,000 distinct CDR3 sequences, with approximately 7% appearing a single time and around 6.9% taken by the ten largest. The sequenced material came from PBMCs. These receptors were obtained from a human donor in good health (CMV status not recorded). Some clones in this sample may be carry-over from other donors' samples.

This clonotype was observed many times. The chain is built from TRBV12-3 or TRBV12-4 and TRBJ2-3; D gene unclear. The CDR3 loop spans 14 amino acids. Trimming removed 6 bases from V and 1 base from J, with 11 bases in between. The CDR3 bases are TGTGCCAGCAGGACATCTACCGGCACAGATACGCAGTATTTT. Encoded protein: CASRTSTGTDTQYF.

This clonotype was seen ten or more times. The chain has TRBV7-8 and TRBJ2-2, with a possible D match to TRBD2 (6 bases). CDR3 length: 15 residues. Germline CDR1 and CDR2: SGHVS and FQNEAQ. V lost 1 base, J lost 6 bases, and 12 bases lay in between. The CDR3 sequence is CASSLGAAGPGELFF. Here the CDR3 DNA reads TGTGCCAGCAGCTTAGGAGCCGCGGGGCCCGGGGAGCTGTTTTTT.

In its sample, this clonotype was seen many times. The genes are TRBV4-2 and TRBJ2-3, with D perhaps matching TRBD1 or TRBD2 (6 bases each). The CDR3 is 15 amino acids. Trimming removed 0 bases from V and 3 bases from J, with 10 bases in between. Per the germline V gene, CDR1 is LGHNA and CDR2 is YNFKEQ. The CDR3 spells CASSQEWRGTDTQYF. DNA for the CDR3: TGTGCCAGCAGCCAAGAGTGGAGGGGGACAGATACGCAGTATTTT.

This clonotype was seen many times. This chain joins TRBV5-1 and TRBJ2-5; the match to TRBD1 covers 10 bases. Germline CDR1 SGHRS, CDR2 YFSETQ. Trimming took 3 bases from V and 3 from J; bases not matched to a gene: 5. The CDR3 has 15 amino acids. CDR3 residues: CASSSDGTGEETQYF. For the CDR3, the DNA is TGCGCCAGCAGCTCAGACGGGACAGGGGAAGAGACCCAGTACTTC.

In its sample, this clonotype was seen many times. The rearrangement joins TRBV10-3 to TRBJ1-4; a weak D match, TRBD1 (6 bases). This CDR3 has 14 residues. The V end was cut by 5 bases, the J end by 4 bases, with 11 bases between. Germline CDR1 is ENHRY and CDR2 is SYGVKD. The CDR3 spells CAISQDSLNEKLFF. The CDR3 coding sequence is TGTGCCATCAGTCAGGACAGCCTTAATGAAAAACTGTTTTTT.

This clonotype has at least ten counts. The chain employs TRBV12-3 or TRBV12-4 and TRBJ2-7, with a possible D match to TRBD1 (6 bases). This CDR3 comprises 14 residues. Trimming removed 3 bases at V and 1 base at J, with 10 bases between. The CDR3 region is CASSFGDISYEQYF. The DNA of the CDR3 is TGTGCCAGCAGTTTCGGGGACATATCCTACGAGCAGTACTTC.

This sequence joins TRBV19 and TRBJ1-4, with no clear D. The CDR3 has 16 residues. CDR1 LNHDA and CDR2 SQIVND come from the germline V gene (reference sequence). Between the trimmed V and J ends, which lost 6 bases and 1 base, there was a span of 15 bases. CDR3 DNA: TGTGCCAGTAGCCAAGTTGTTGGAAGAACTAATGAAAAACTGTTTTTT. This translates into CASSQVVGRTNEKLFF. Using reference TRBV19 and TRBJ1-4 for the parts outside the CDR3, the full variable domain is DGGITQSPKYLFRKEGQNVTLSCEQNLNHDAMYWYRQDPGQGLRLIYYSQIVNDFQKGDIAEGYSVSREKKESFPLTVTSAQKNPTAFYLCASSQVVGRTNEKLFFGSGTQLSVL.

At least ten counts were recorded for this clonotype. This chain links TRBV19 with TRBJ1-2, with 7 bases that match TRBD1. Germline loops: CDR1 LNHDA, CDR2 SQIVND (reference sequence). V gave up 8 bases and J gave up 5 bases; unmatched junction bases: 11. The CDR3 length is 14 residues. The CDR3 sequence: CASSAQGIPYGYTF. The CDR3 DNA sequence: TGTGCCAGTTCAGCACAGGGGATCCCTTATGGCTACACCTTC.

This clonotype was seen repeatedly, ten times or more. The V call is TRBV19, the J call TRBJ1-2; D is unresolved. Between the trimmed V and J ends, which lost 7 bases and 0 bases, there was a span of 27 bases. CDR1 and CDR2 (germline): LNHDA, SQIVND (reference sequence). The CDR3 is 19 residues long. The CDR3 nucleotides are TGTGCCAGTATTTCCTCAGGCCTCGGGAGAACTGACACTAACTATGGCTACACCTTC. It specifies CASISSGLGRTDTNYGYTF.

This clonotype was seen many times. The V gene is TRBV5-1, the J gene TRBJ2-5; 12 nucleotides line up with TRBD2. V lost 0 bases to trimming and J lost 1 base; unmatched junction nucleotides: 7. The CDR3 sequence is 18 residues long. Germline-derived CDR1 and CDR2 are SGHRS and YFSETQ. In nucleotides, the CDR3 is TGCGCCAGCAGCTTGGCTAGCGGGGGGGCGATTCCCCAAGAGACCCAGTACTTC. Protein: CASSLASGGAIPQETQYF.

This rearrangement joins TRBV20-1 to TRBJ2-2, with D tentatively TRBD1 (5 bases). V shed 1 base and J shed 3 bases, with 12 bases lying between them. This CDR3 spans 15 amino acids. Germline V CDR1 and CDR2: DFQATT, SNEGSKA (reference sequence). The CDR3 loop is CSARAAQGDTGELFF. CDR3 sequence (DNA): TGCAGTGCTAGAGCGGCGCAGGGTGACACCGGGGAGCTGTTTTTT.